The entry below gives a single T cell receptor (beta chain) sequence along with its context. Its target antigen remains unknown. Base quality data are lacking; no much larger clone is found one base away. This sample is drawn from a study of CD8+ T cells in alopecia areata (dated by TCRdb to between 2017 and 2018). Regarding the study in general: Treated patients were enrolled in an open-label pilot trial of oral tofacitinib, 5 to 10 mg twice daily, for moderate-to-severe alopecia areata. Tofacitinib was administered for 6 to 18 months, and 6 months of follow-up off drug were then conducted to assess delayed response and recurrence. On the human side, TCRbeta sequencing was run on scalp tissue and on sorted CD4+ and CD8+ peripheral blood T cells from healthy controls and from alopecia areata patients with either patchy or totalis/universalis disease. immunoSEQ multiplex PCR using 35 Vbeta forward primers and 13 Jbeta reverse primers was used to amplify TCRbeta CDR3 regions. Biopsies were taken from tofacitinib-treated patients at baseline and at 4 and 24 weeks of treatment, and a later scalp biopsy was taken in several of the tofacitinib-treated patients. The RNA source kit depended on sample type: the PAXgene miRNA kit for fixed scalp, the miRNeasy kit for PBMCs, and the RNeasy kit for mouse skin. Clonality in the scalp was compared among normal scalp (n=4), patchy alopecia areata scalp (n=8), and alopecia totalis/universalis scalp (n=8). In both human patients and the C3H/HeJ mouse model, the study applied high-throughput TCRbeta sequencing to look at T cell clonal expansion in alopecia areata.

This specimen's time point label, per the study, means: baseline before oral tofacitinib. Lesional scalp punch biopsies and peripheral blood were obtained from alopecia areata patients. Scalp biopsies from humans were placed right away in PAXgene tissue containers for fixation. To prepare the library, the immunoSEQ multiplex PCR assay was applied. For TCR sequencing, RNA was extracted from every sample and reverse transcribed into cDNA to serve as template. First-strand cDNA was synthesized using SuperScript III with a 2:1 mix of oligo-dT and random hexamers. A synthetic immune receptor repertoire was used to measure amplification bias, and any remaining bias was corrected computationally. As for the original processing: Raw reads were preprocessed to remove errors, and CDR3 was defined according to IMGT conventions as the region from the conserved cysteine to phenylalanine. Clonality was calculated as 1 minus Shannon entropy normalized by log2 of the number of productive unique TCRs. Whether each scalp clone was CD4 or CD8 was inferred by checking scalp TCRbeta sequences against the CD4 and CD8 repertoires from sorted blood. The source is immuneACCESS, and TCRdb retained only in-frame sequences with V and J called. Part of the clones is not carried over; for the studies checked, unresolved V genes explain less than half of this, and the remainder is unexplained. Clone size and the V and J calls come from that table; the DNA yielded D and trimming. For this sample the table gives under 20,000 clones, of which about 59% were detected only once. The top ten hold more than 6% of the sample.

Clipping removes 3 bases from V and 6 bases from J, with 3 as the unmatched junction base count. CDR1 and CDR2 are drawn from the germline V gene (reference sequence): LNHDA, SQIVND. The CDR3 holds 13 amino acids from the cysteine to the phenylalanine. Only the CDR3 DNA is retained, 39 bases long and in frame from the first base. Here is what the overall study found, with its caveats: Higher clonality and more expanded CD8+ clones were observed in lesional scalp than in normal scalp, particularly in alopecia totalis/universalis, a finding suggestive of antigenic drive. Unlike mouse skin, which is dominated by gammadelta T cells, normal human skin has resident alphabeta T cells that are also sequenced, and this complicates analysis of the scalp TCR repertoire. Shared TCR sequences between patients were less evident than in mice, which may be partly attributable to HLA diversity in the patient population.

This clonotype was obtained from a human donor with alopecia areata. Here the sequenced sample was skin, taken at week 0. The rearranged chain carries TRBV19 and TRBJ1-1, with 8 junctional bases fitting TRBD1. This receptor carries the CDR3 CASSMQGAAEAFF. The DNA sequence reads TGTGCCAGTAGTATGCAGGGGGCGGCTGAAGCTTTCTTT.